The source of this TCR beta chain is a study of regulatory T cells in long-lasting Graves disease. The table lists this clonotype with many counts. The antigen is unknown. Study-wide results and caveats: Lower TCR diversity was seen in persistent Graves' patients than in newly diagnosed ones.

To make TCR beta libraries, researchers used iRepertoire HTBI primers and Arm-PCR of CDR3 regions. TCRdb used MiXCR to reprocess the multiplex PCR reads, holding one entry per CDR3 protein. Of about 500,000 distinct CDR3 sequences detected, around 16% appear once; the ten largest clones hold 10% to 15%. The time point is: newly diagnosed GD, antithyroid drugs for less than 3 months. RNA from PBMCs was the source of the TCR library. The CDR3 consists of 12 residues. Germline CDR1 and CDR2: MDHEN and SYDVKM. V was shortened by 3 bases and J by 8 bases, with 10 bases between the two germline ends. The data also belong to a second study, concerning T cells in Graves' hyperthyroidism and ophthalmopathy.

The source material was peripheral blood mononuclear cells (PBMCs), sampled at new diagnosis, from a patient treated with antithyroid drugs. The TCR originated in a man in his forties or fifties with Graves disease. V and J are TRBV28 and TRBJ1-1, with D tentatively TRBD1 (6 bases). The DNA for the CDR3 is TGTGCCAGCAGTTTGGGGGGCCGGGAAGCTTTCTTT. It specifies CASSLGGREAFF.